The entry below describes one T cell receptor (beta chain). This entry comes from a study of CD8+ T cells in alopecia areata. cDNA prepared by RNA extraction and subsequent reverse transcription served as the template for sequencing. Generated by immunoSEQ multiplex PCR, the TCRdb table keeps only in-frame clones and is missing some. The sample has approximately 150,000 clones; approximately 60% are singletons. This CDR3 has 16 amino acids. Germline V gives CDR1 SNHLY, CDR2 FYNNEI. Deletions cut 7 bases from V and 0 bases from J, with 13 bases between. The receptor's source is a human donor in good health. The sample comprised CD4+ T cells sorted from blood. The chain links TRBV2 to TRBJ2-6; D perhaps matches TRBD1 (5 bases). CDR3 amino acids: CASKTGGRSGANVLTF. CDR3 nucleotides: TGTGCCAGCAAAACAGGCGGCCGCTCTGGGGCCAACGTCCTGACTTTC.